This T cell receptor (beta chain) is from a study of T cell changes during pregnancy in multiple sclerosis. Using immunoSEQ multiplex PCR, the repertoire was profiled, and TCRdb retains in-frame clones only, with some absent. The sample consists of 100,000 or so clones, approximately 94% of them appearing once. This material consisted of peripheral blood, taken in the second trimester of pregnancy. This clonotype was obtained from a female donor with multiple sclerosis, enrolled in a pregnancy study.

The CDR3 loop is CASSPGSLRTDTQYF. CDR3 nucleotides: TGCGCCAGCAGCCCCGGGTCCTTGAGAACAGATACGCAGTATTTT. The genes are TRBV5-1 and TRBJ2-3, with D unclear. The V end was cut by 4 bases, the J end by 3 bases, with 15 bases between. Germline CDR1 and CDR2: SGHRS and YFSETQ. This CDR3 has 15 amino acids.